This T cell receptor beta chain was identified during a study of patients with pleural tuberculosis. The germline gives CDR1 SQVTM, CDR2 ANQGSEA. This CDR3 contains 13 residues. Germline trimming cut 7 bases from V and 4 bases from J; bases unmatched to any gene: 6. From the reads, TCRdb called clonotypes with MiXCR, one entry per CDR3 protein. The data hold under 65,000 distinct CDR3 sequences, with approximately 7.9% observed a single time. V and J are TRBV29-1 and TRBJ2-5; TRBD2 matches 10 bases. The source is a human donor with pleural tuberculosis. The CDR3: CSGLAGARETQYF. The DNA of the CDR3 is TGCAGCGGTCTAGCGGGAGCGCGAGAGACCCAGTACTTC.